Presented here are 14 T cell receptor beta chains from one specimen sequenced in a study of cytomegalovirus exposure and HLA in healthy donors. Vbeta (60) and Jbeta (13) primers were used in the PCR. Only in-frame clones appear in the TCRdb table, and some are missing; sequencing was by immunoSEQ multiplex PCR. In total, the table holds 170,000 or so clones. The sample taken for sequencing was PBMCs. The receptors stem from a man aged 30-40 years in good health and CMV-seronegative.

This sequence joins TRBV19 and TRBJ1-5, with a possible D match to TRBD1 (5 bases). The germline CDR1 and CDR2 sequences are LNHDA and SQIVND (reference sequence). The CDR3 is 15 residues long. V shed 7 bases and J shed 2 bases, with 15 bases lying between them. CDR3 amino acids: CASTPTGGGNQPQHF. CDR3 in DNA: TGTGCCAGTACCCCGACGGGGGGGGGCAATCAGCCCCAGCATTTT.

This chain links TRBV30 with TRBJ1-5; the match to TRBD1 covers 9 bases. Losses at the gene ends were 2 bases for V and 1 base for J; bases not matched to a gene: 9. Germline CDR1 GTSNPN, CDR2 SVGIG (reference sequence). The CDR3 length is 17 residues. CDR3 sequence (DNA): TGTGCCTGGAGTCCCCGGACAGGGGAAGGCAGCAATCAGCCCCAGCATTTT. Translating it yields CAWSPRTGEGSNQPQHF.

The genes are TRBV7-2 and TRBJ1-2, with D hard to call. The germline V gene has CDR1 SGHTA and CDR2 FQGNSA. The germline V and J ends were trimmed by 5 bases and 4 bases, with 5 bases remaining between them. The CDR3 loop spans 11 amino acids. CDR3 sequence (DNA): TGTGCCAGCAGCCTCCTCTATGGCTACACCTTC. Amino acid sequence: CASSLLYGYTF.

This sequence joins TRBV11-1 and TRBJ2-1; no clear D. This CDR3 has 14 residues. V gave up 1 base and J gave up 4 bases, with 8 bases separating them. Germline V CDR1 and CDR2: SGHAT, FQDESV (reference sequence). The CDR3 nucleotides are TGTGCCAGCAGCTTAGTCAGGAATTACAATGAGCAGTTCTTC. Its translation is CASSLVRNYNEQFF.

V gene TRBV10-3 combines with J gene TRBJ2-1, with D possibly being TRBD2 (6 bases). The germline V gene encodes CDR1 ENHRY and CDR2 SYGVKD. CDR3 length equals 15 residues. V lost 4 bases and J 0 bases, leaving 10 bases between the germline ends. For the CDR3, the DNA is TGTGCCATCAGTGGCGGGGTAAGCTCCTACAATGAGCAGTTCTTC. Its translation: CAISGGVSSYNEQFF.

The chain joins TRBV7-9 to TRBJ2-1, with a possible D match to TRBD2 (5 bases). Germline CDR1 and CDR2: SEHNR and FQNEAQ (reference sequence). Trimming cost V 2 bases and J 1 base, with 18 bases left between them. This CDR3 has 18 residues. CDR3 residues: CASSLSSGVAFSYNEQFF. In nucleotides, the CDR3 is TGTGCCAGCAGCTTATCCTCCGGGGTAGCGTTTTCCTACAATGAGCAGTTCTTC.

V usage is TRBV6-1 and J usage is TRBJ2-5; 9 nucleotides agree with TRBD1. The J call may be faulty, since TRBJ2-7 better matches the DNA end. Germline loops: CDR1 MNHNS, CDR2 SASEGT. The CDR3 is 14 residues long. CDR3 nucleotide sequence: TGTGCCAGTAGTCTCCGGGACAGGGACTACGAGCAGTACTTC. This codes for CASSLRDRDYEQYF.

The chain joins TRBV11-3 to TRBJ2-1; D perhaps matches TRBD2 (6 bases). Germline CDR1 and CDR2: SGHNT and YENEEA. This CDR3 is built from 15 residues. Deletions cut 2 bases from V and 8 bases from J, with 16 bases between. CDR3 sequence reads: CASSLSQLAFDEQFF. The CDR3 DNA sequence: TGTGCCAGCAGCTTAAGCCAGCTAGCGTTCGATGAGCAGTTCTTC.

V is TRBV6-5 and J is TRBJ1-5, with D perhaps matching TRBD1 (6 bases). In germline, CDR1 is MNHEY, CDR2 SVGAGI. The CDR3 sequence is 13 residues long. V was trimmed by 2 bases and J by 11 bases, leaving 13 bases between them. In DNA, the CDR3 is TGTGCCAGCAGTTACCTTACAGGGAACACCCAGCATTTT. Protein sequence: CASSYLTGNTQHF.

CDR3 in DNA: TGTGCCAGCAGGCCCCGGGACAGGGGCCTCCTAGAGCAGTACTTC. Amino acid sequence: CASRPRDRGLLEQYF. The chain employs TRBV6-5 and TRBJ2-7, with 10 bases identical to TRBD1. The CDR3 runs 15 residues. Germline lookup yields CDR1 MNHEY and CDR2 SVGAGI. V dropped 6 bases and J dropped 7; count of bases not matched to a gene: 12.

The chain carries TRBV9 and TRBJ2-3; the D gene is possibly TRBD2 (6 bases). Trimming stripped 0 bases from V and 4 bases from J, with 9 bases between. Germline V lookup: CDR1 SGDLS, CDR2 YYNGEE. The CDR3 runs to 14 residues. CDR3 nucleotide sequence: TGTGCCAGCAGCGTAGGGAGGGTTCCAGATACGCAGTATTTT. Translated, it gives CASSVGRVPDTQYF.

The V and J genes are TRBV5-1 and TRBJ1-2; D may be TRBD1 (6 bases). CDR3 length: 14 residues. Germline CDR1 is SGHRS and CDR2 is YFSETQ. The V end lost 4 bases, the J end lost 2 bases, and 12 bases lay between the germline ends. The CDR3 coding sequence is TGCGCCAGCAGCGAACAGGGTGGGAACTATGGCTACACCTTC. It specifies CASSEQGGNYGYTF.

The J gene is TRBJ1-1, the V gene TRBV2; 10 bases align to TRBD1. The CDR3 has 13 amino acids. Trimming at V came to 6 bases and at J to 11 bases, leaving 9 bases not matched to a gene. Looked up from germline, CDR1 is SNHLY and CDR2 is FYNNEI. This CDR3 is CASRVTGGLDAFF. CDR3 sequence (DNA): TGTGCCAGCAGAGTGACAGGGGGCCTTGACGCTTTCTTT.

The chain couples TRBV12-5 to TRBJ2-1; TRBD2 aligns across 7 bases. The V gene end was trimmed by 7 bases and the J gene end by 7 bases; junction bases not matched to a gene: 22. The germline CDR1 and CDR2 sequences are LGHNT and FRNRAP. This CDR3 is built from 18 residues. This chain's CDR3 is CASAPISWRAGGSNEQFF. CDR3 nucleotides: TGTGCTAGTGCACCTATCAGTTGGCGGGCGGGCGGGAGTAATGAGCAGTTCTTC.